The TCR beta chain described here comes from a study of blood T cell repertoires in COVID-19. Study at large: The United States, Italy and Spain were the sources of the acute and convalescent COVID-19 samples. T cells, B-cell-depleted T cells, or PBMCs provided the cDNA or gDNA that served as material.

In the authors' workflow: By means of reference gene primer amplification, nucleated cell counts were estimated. Measured with immunoSEQ multiplex PCR; TCRdb has only the in-frame clones, and not every one. The DNA gave D and trimming, while V, J and clone size come from that table. The data contain under 95,000 clones, approximately 90% of them singletons. Germline CDR1 ENHRY, CDR2 SYGVKD. V lost 6 bases, J lost 2 bases, and 5 bases stayed unmatched. The CDR3 is 15 amino acids. The source is a man in his 60s with acute or convalescent COVID-19. Sequenced sample: peripheral blood. The rearrangement links TRBV10-3 to TRBJ2-2; TRBD1 agrees at 8 bases. CDR3 sequence reads: CAIRTGTGNTGELFF. CDR3 DNA: TGTGCCATCAGGACCGGGACAGGAAACACCGGGGAGCTGTTTTTT.